These T cell receptor beta chains were read from a single sample in a study of regulatory T cells in long-lasting Graves disease. One entry per CDR3 protein results from TCRdb running MiXCR on the multiplex PCR reads. Of around 450,000 distinct CDR3 sequences listed, 20% to 25% are singletons. Source: peripheral blood mononuclear cells (PBMCs), taken when the disease was refractory, from a patient treated with antithyroid drugs. The source of these receptors is a female donor with Graves disease. Both conserved end residues are part of each CDR3. Each record gives: clone size, D gene, V gene, J gene, CDR3 protein, CDR3 DNA. The D gene is left open where the match is weak. Only some rows state a clone size, as once, few, many or a class for expanded clones.

clone size: many
D gene: -
V gene: TRBV12-3/TRBV12-4
J gene: TRBJ2-3
CDR3 protein: CASSPEGGIADTQYF
CDR3 DNA: TGTGCCAGCAGCCCCGAGGGGGGTATCGCAGATACGCAGTATTTT

clone size: many
D gene: TRBD2
V gene: TRBV28
J gene: TRBJ2-7
CDR3 protein: CASSFSAGYEQYF
CDR3 DNA: TGTGCCAGCAGTTTTTCAGCGGGATACGAGCAGTACTTC

clone size: many
D gene: TRBD1
V gene: TRBV28
J gene: TRBJ1-2
CDR3 protein: CASRTAGQGTYGYTF
CDR3 DNA: TGTGCCAGCCGCACGGCGGGACAGGGGACATATGGCTACACCTTC

clone size: -
D gene: -
V gene: TRBV10-3
J gene: TRBJ2-7
CDR3 protein: CAIRQSYEQYF
CDR3 DNA: TGTGCCATCAGGCAGTCCTACGAGCAGTACTTC

clone size: many
D gene: -
V gene: TRBV28
J gene: TRBJ1-1
CDR3 protein: CAIVPGQNTEAFF
CDR3 DNA: TGTGCCATCGTACCGGGACAGAACACTGAAGCTTTCTTT

clone size: many
D gene: -
V gene: TRBV27
J gene: TRBJ1-1
CDR3 protein: CASSSHYSTTEAFF
CDR3 DNA: TGTGCCAGCAGTTCTCATTATTCTACCACTGAAGCTTTCTTT

clone size: -
D gene: -
V gene: TRBV7-3
J gene: TRBJ2-5
CDR3 protein: CASSPTLGQETQYF
CDR3 DNA: TGTGCCAGCAGCCCGACCCTGGGGCAAGAGACCCAGTACTTC

clone size: few
D gene: TRBD1
V gene: TRBV19
J gene: TRBJ2-7
CDR3 protein: CASSVVFQGDTSYEQYF
CDR3 DNA: TGTGCCAGTAGTGTCGTATTTCAGGGGGACACCTCCTACGAGCAGTACTTC

clone size: few
D gene: -
V gene: TRBV7-9
J gene: TRBJ2-4
CDR3 protein: CASSLFGEGENIQYF
CDR3 DNA: TGTGCCAGCAGCTTGTTCGGGGAGGGGGAAAACATTCAGTACTTC

clone size: many
D gene: -
V gene: TRBV6-1
J gene: TRBJ1-1
CDR3 protein: CASRRGPTEAFF
CDR3 DNA: TGTGCCAGCAGGAGGGGTCCCACTGAAGCTTTCTTT

clone size: many
D gene: TRBD2
V gene: TRBV2
J gene: TRBJ2-2
CDR3 protein: CASSELQAGATGELFF
CDR3 DNA: TGTGCCAGCAGTGAGCTTCAGGCGGGAGCAACCGGGGAGCTGTTTTTT

clone size: few
D gene: -
V gene: TRBV5-1
J gene: TRBJ2-7
CDR3 protein: CASRGHYEQYF
CDR3 DNA: TGCGCCAGCAGGGGGCACTACGAGCAGTACTTC

clone size: many
D gene: TRBD1
V gene: TRBV7-2
J gene: TRBJ2-6
CDR3 protein: CASSTRTGRWSGANVLTF
CDR3 DNA: TGTGCCAGCAGCACCCGGACAGGGAGATGGTCTGGGGCCAACGTCCTGACTTTC

clone size: many
D gene: -
V gene: TRBV12-3/TRBV12-4
J gene: TRBJ1-1
CDR3 protein: CATIGAAGDPLDTEAFF
CDR3 DNA: TGTGCCACCATTGGGGCCGCCGGGGACCCTCTCGACACTGAAGCTTTCTTT

clone size: few
D gene: -
V gene: TRBV28
J gene: TRBJ2-3
CDR3 protein: CASSFRVVAGIRTDTQYF
CDR3 DNA: TGTGCCAGCAGTTTTCGGGTGGTGGCGGGGATACGCACAGATACGCAGTATTTT

clone size: many
D gene: TRBD1
V gene: TRBV5-1
J gene: TRBJ2-2
CDR3 protein: CASSRIRGRGTGELFF
CDR3 DNA: TGCGCCAGCAGCCGAATCAGGGGGCGAGGCACCGGGGAGCTGTTTTTT

clone size: many
D gene: -
V gene: TRBV5-1
J gene: TRBJ1-5
CDR3 protein: CASSLAPGSSNQPQHF
CDR3 DNA: TGCGCCAGCAGCTTGGCTCCGGGCTCCAGCAATCAGCCCCAGCATTTT

clone size: -
D gene: -
V gene: TRBV5-1
J gene: TRBJ2-2
CDR3 protein: CASSKGFPGELFF
CDR3 DNA: TGTGCCAGCAGTAAGGGGTTCCCCGGGGAGCTGTTTTTT

clone size: many
D gene: -
V gene: TRBV19
J gene: TRBJ1-2
CDR3 protein: CASSLTEEYGYTF
CDR3 DNA: TGTGCCAGTAGTTTGACAGAAGAGTATGGCTACACCTTC

clone size: many
D gene: -
V gene: TRBV20-1
J gene: TRBJ1-1
CDR3 protein: CSARARRGLGSKGSEAFF
CDR3 DNA: TGCAGTGCTAGAGCGAGGAGGGGTTTAGGGTCCAAAGGGTCTGAAGCTTTCTTT

clone size: few
D gene: -
V gene: TRBV18
J gene: TRBJ1-2
CDR3 protein: CASSPGGTYTF
CDR3 DNA: TGTGCCAGCTCACCAGGGGGTACCTACACCTTC

clone size: -
D gene: -
V gene: TRBV20-1
J gene: TRBJ1-5
CDR3 protein: CSAIRESNQPQHF
CDR3 DNA: TGCAGTGCTATAAGGGAGAGCAATCAGCCCCAGCATTTT

clone size: many
D gene: -
V gene: TRBV3-1
J gene: TRBJ1-2
CDR3 protein: CASSQGYRNPNYGYTF
CDR3 DNA: TGTGCCAGCAGCCAAGGATACAGGAATCCTAACTATGGCTACACCTTC

clone size: many
D gene: TRBD1
V gene: TRBV6-2/TRBV6-3
J gene: TRBJ2-7
CDR3 protein: CASSYGQGDYEQYF
CDR3 DNA: TGTGCCAGCAGTTACGGACAGGGCGACTACGAGCAGTACTTC

clone size: many
D gene: -
V gene: TRBV6-1
J gene: TRBJ1-1
CDR3 protein: CASRLTGNTEAFF
CDR3 DNA: TGTGCCAGCCGTCTTACCGGGAACACTGAAGCTTTCTTT

clone size: once
D gene: TRBD2
V gene: TRBV14
J gene: TRBJ2-1
CDR3 protein: CASSFTSGGDEQFF
CDR3 DNA: TGTGCCAGCAGTTTCACTAGCGGGGGCGATGAGCAGTTCTTC

clone size: many
D gene: -
V gene: TRBV30
J gene: TRBJ1-6
CDR3 protein: CAWNRELGFDSPLHF
CDR3 DNA: TGTGCCTGGAACCGGGAATTGGGCTTTGATTCACCCCTCCACTTT

clone size: -
D gene: -
V gene: TRBV6-2/TRBV6-3
J gene: TRBJ2-7
CDR3 protein: CASSYDRDWSSYEQYF
CDR3 DNA: TGTGCCAGCAGTTACGACCGGGACTGGAGCTCCTACGAGCAGTACTTC

clone size: few
D gene: -
V gene: TRBV12-3/TRBV12-4
J gene: TRBJ2-2
CDR3 protein: CASSTATNTGELFF
CDR3 DNA: TGTGCCAGCAGTACCGCTACGAACACCGGGGAGCTGTTTTTT

clone size: once
D gene: -
V gene: TRBV11-3
J gene: TRBJ2-2
CDR3 protein: CASSYGTFQVTGELVF
CDR3 DNA: TGTGCCAGCAGCTACGGGACCTTCCAAGTCACCGGGGAGCTGGTTTTT

clone size: -
D gene: -
V gene: TRBV9
J gene: TRBJ2-7
CDR3 protein: CASSVGDGVVYEQYF
CDR3 DNA: TGTGCCAGCAGCGTGGGCGACGGGGTAGTGTACGAGCAGTACTTC

clone size: few
D gene: TRBD2
V gene: TRBV6-5
J gene: TRBJ2-3
CDR3 protein: CASSLTSGGPDTQYF
CDR3 DNA: TGTGCCAGCAGTTTGACTAGCGGGGGTCCAGATACGCAGTATTTT

clone size: many
D gene: -
V gene: TRBV14
J gene: TRBJ2-2
CDR3 protein: CASSQDFAGELFF
CDR3 DNA: TGTGCCAGCAGCCAAGATTTCGCCGGGGAGCTGTTTTTT

clone size: many
D gene: -
V gene: TRBV28
J gene: TRBJ2-5
CDR3 protein: CASSGGAQETQYF
CDR3 DNA: TGTGCCAGCAGTGGCGGGGCCCAAGAGACCCAGTACTTC

clone size: few
D gene: -
V gene: TRBV6-1
J gene: TRBJ1-5
CDR3 protein: CASSAQGSADQPQHF
CDR3 DNA: TGTGCCAGCAGTGCCCAAGGGAGTGCGGATCAGCCCCAGCATTTT

clone size: many
D gene: -
V gene: TRBV28
J gene: TRBJ1-5
CDR3 protein: CASSSRHFNQPQHF
CDR3 DNA: TGTGCCAGCAGTTCAAGACACTTCAATCAGCCCCAGCATTTT

clone size: -
D gene: -
V gene: TRBV3-1
J gene: TRBJ2-6
CDR3 protein: CASSQDHMGSSGANVLTF
CDR3 DNA: TGTGCCAGCAGCCAAGATCATATGGGTAGCTCTGGGGCCAACGTCCTGACTTTC

clone size: -
D gene: -
V gene: TRBV5-1
J gene: TRBJ1-4
CDR3 protein: CASSLVGAEKLFF
CDR3 DNA: TGCGCCAGCAGCTTGGTGGGGGCTGAAAAACTGTTTTTT

clone size: few
D gene: TRBD1
V gene: TRBV5-1
J gene: TRBJ2-7
CDR3 protein: CASGRDRSYEQYF
CDR3 DNA: TGCGCCAGCGGTCGGGACAGATCCTACGAGCAGTACTTC

clone size: few
D gene: TRBD2
V gene: TRBV5-5
J gene: TRBJ2-1
CDR3 protein: CASSLLAGVYNEQFF
CDR3 DNA: TGTGCCAGCAGCTTGTTAGCGGGAGTCTACAATGAGCAGTTCTTC

clone size: -
D gene: -
V gene: TRBV7-9
J gene: TRBJ1-5
CDR3 protein: CTSSLTGFQPQHF
CDR3 DNA: TGTACCAGCAGCTTAACAGGGTTTCAGCCCCAGCATTTT

clone size: many
D gene: TRBD2
V gene: TRBV6-1
J gene: TRBJ2-7
CDR3 protein: CASSPRSGSASEQYF
CDR3 DNA: TGTGCCAGCAGCCCACGAAGCGGGAGTGCCTCGGAGCAGTACTTC

clone size: -
D gene: TRBD1
V gene: TRBV11-3
J gene: TRBJ1-4
CDR3 protein: CASSSRTGEKPFF
CDR3 DNA: TGTGCCAGCAGCTCCCGGACAGGGGAAAAACCGTTTTTT

clone size: -
D gene: -
V gene: TRBV6-2/TRBV6-3
J gene: TRBJ2-7
CDR3 protein: CASRPRWGISYEQYF
CDR3 DNA: TGTGCCAGCAGGCCCCGGTGGGGAATCTCCTACGAGCAGTACTTC

clone size: -
D gene: -
V gene: TRBV3-1
J gene: TRBJ1-4
CDR3 protein: CASSQDTWAREKLFF
CDR3 DNA: TGTGCCAGCAGCCAAGATACCTGGGCCCGAGAAAAACTGTTTTTT

clone size: -
D gene: -
V gene: TRBV12-3/TRBV12-4
J gene: TRBJ2-1
CDR3 protein: CASSSPDVLFF
CDR3 DNA: TGTGCCAGCAGTAGTCCGGACGTACTGTTCTTC

clone size: few
D gene: TRBD2
V gene: TRBV2
J gene: TRBJ2-4
CDR3 protein: CASRGLAGRGAKNIQYF
CDR3 DNA: TGTGCCAGCAGGGGACTAGCGGGGAGAGGAGCCAAAAACATTCAGTACTTC

clone size: many
D gene: -
V gene: TRBV6-2/TRBV6-3
J gene: TRBJ1-2
CDR3 protein: CASSYSRWGDGYTF
CDR3 DNA: TGTGCCAGCAGTTACTCGCGGTGGGGGGACGGCTACACCTTC

clone size: -
D gene: TRBD1
V gene: TRBV6-5
J gene: TRBJ2-2
CDR3 protein: CASSYGDSNTGELFF
CDR3 DNA: TGTGCCAGCAGTTACGGGGACAGCAACACCGGGGAGCTGTTTTTT

clone size: many
D gene: -
V gene: TRBV7-3
J gene: TRBJ2-7
CDR3 protein: CASSQGRGKQYF
CDR3 DNA: TGTGCCAGCAGCCAGGGGAGGGGAAAGCAGTACTTC

clone size: -
D gene: TRBD1
V gene: TRBV28
J gene: TRBJ1-2
CDR3 protein: CASTETGGAGYGYTF
CDR3 DNA: TGTGCCAGCACCGAAACAGGGGGCGCTGGCTATGGCTACACCTTC